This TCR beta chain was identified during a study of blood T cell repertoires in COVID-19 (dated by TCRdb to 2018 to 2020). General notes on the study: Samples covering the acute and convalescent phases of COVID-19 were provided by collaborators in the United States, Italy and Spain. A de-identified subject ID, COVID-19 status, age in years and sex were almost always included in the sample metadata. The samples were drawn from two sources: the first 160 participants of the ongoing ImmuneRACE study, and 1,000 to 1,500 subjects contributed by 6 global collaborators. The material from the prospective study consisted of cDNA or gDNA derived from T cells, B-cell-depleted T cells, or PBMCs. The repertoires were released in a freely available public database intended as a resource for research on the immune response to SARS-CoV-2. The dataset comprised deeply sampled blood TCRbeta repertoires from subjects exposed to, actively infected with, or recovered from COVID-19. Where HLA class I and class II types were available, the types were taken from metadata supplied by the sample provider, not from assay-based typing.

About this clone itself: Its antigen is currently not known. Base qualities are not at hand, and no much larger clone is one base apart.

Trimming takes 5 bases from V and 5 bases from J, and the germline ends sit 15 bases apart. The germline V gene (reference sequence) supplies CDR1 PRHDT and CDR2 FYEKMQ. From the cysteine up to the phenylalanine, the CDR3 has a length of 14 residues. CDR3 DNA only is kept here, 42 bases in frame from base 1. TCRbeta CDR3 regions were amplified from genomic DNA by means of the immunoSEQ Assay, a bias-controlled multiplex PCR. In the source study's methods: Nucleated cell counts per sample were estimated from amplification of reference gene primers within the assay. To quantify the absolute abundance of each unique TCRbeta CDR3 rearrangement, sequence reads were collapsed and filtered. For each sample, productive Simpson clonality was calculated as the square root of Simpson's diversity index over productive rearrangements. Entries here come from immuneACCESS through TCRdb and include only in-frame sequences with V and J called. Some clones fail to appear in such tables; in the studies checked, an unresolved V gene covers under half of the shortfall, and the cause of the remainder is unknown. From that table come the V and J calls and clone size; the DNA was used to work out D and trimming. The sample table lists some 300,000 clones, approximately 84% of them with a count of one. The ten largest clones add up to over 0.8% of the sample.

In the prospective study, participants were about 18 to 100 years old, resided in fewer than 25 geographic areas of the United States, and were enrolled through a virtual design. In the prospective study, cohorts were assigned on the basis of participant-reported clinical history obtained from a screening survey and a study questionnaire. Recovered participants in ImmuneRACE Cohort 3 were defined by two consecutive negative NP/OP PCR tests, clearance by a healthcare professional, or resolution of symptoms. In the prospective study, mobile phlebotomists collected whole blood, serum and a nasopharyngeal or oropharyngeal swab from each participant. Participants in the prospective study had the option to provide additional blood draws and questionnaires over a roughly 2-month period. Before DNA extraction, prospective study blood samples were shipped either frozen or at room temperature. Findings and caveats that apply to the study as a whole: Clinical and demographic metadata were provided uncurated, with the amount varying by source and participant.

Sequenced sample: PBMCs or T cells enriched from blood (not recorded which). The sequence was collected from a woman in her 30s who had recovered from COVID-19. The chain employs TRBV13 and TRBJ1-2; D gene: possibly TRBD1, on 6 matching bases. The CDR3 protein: CASSRRTAFYGYTF. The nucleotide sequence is TGTGCCAGCAGCCGACGGACAGCTTTTTATGGCTACACCTTC.